The clone carrying this TCR beta chain was recorded a few times. Its antigen is as yet unknown. Template switching by 5'RACE produced TCR cDNA, adding a universal primer site and UMIs. One entry per CDR3 protein, called by TCRdb with MiXCR from the 5' RACE reads. The sample lists a few hundred thousand distinct CDR3 sequences, around 4.9% occurring once. This CDR3 has 14 amino acids. Germline loops: CDR1 MGHDK, CDR2 SYGVNS. V trimming: 2 bases; J trimming: 5 bases; junction bases outside the gene matches: 4. The data belong to a study of T cells after yellow fever vaccination. Study-wide results and caveats: The bulk population could contribute abundant contaminating clonotypes to FACS-sorted repertoires.

The TCR originated in a man aged 18 to 29 who received the YFV17D yellow fever vaccine. The input for sequencing was CD4+ T cells sorted from PBMCs, taken on the day of the yellow fever booster vaccination. The rearrangement links TRBV25-1 to TRBJ2-5; 8 bases fit TRBD2. CDR3 region: CASSEDGRGETQYF. The CDR3 nucleotides read TGTGCCAGCAGTGAAGACGGGAGGGGCGAGACCCAGTACTTC.